These 2 T cell receptor beta chains were sequenced from one sample in a study of T cells after yellow fever vaccination. TCRdb re-called the 5' RACE reads through MiXCR, storing one row per CDR3 protein. The sample contains 100,000 to 150,000 distinct CDR3 sequences, more than 7.5% of which appear only once. The material sequenced was CD8+ T cells sorted from PBMCs, taken on the day of the yellow fever booster vaccination. Source of these receptors: a man aged 18 to 29 who received the YFV17D yellow fever vaccine.

The V and J genes are TRBV27 and TRBJ1-1, with D uncertain. The CDR3 is 16 residues long. CDR1 MNHEY and CDR2 SMNVEV come from the germline V gene (reference sequence). V was clipped by 3 bases and J by 1 base, with 15 bases between them. The CDR3 nucleotides read TGTGCCAGCAGTTTGCGGGGTTATGAAGAGAACACTGAAGCTTTCTTT. Protein product: CASSLRGYEENTEAFF.

This clonotype was observed many times. The CDR3 coding sequence is TGTGCCAGCAGCGATCGGGACAGGGTCTATGGCTACACCTTC. This encodes CASSDRDRVYGYTF. This rearrangement joins TRBV7-9 to TRBJ1-2; 9 nucleotides align to TRBD1. The CDR3 spans 14 residues. V was pared by 5 bases and J by 4 bases, with 5 bases of the junction left unmatched. The germline gives CDR1 SEHNR, CDR2 FQNEAQ (reference sequence).